The 24 T cell receptor beta chains below come from one sample, sequenced in a study of tumor and adjacent non-tumor tissue in lung cancer. No cell sorting was done before RNA was extracted from the tissue. This non-tumor lung sample came from over 3 cm beyond the tumor edge. Three rounds of nested PCR, following a modified ARM-PCR protocol, produced the TCRbeta library. TCRdb redid the calling of the multiplex PCR reads with MiXCR, one entry per CDR3 protein. The sample includes fewer than 45,000 distinct CDR3 sequences, approximately 59% of them seen just once. Material: distant non-tumor lung tissue. The receptors shown here come from a woman aged 40 to 50 with non-small cell lung cancer.

This clonotype was seen only a few times. Germline is not matched at one junction end, which may reflect a read error. V gene TRBV11-1 combines with J gene TRBJ2-2; D possibly matches TRBD1 or TRBD2 (5 bases each). The CDR3 totals 14 residues. CDR1 is SGHAT, CDR2 FQDESV, per germline (reference sequence). The CDR3 region has the DNA TGTGCCAGCAGCCGGGACGGGTACGCCGGGGAACTGTTTTTT. Amino acids: CASSRDGYAGELFF.

This clonotype came up a few times. Because it lacks the conserved phenylalanine or tryptophan at the end, this CDR3 is likely a read error. In DNA form, the CDR3 reads TGTGCCAGTACCCCCCAGGTGTTAGCGGGGTTCCATACGCAGTATTCC. Protein sequence: CASTPQVLAGFHTQYS. The chain joins TRBV12-3 or TRBV12-4 to TRBJ2-3, with 8 positions matching TRBD2. This CDR3 comprises 16 residues. Trimming removed 9 bases from V and 7 bases from J; junction bases left unmatched: 18.

The rearrangement uses TRBV29-1 and TRBJ1-1, with D possibly matching TRBD1 (6 bases). There are 16 residues in the CDR3. In germline, CDR1 is SQVTM, CDR2 ANQGSEA. The CDR3 is CGIGDLPGGRGAEAFF. The CDR3, as DNA: TGCGGCATTGGAGACCTTCCCGGGGGGCGCGGGGCTGAAGCTTTCTTT.

In this sample, this clonotype turned up many times. The chain joins TRBV6-1 to TRBJ2-7; D is unclear. The germline V and J ends were trimmed by 3 bases and 4 bases, with 16 bases remaining between them. CDR3 length: 15 residues. Germline CDR1 reads MNHNS; CDR2 reads SASEGT. CDR3 bases: TGTGCCAGCAGTGAGCCGGAACAAGGATATTACGAGCAGTACTTC. Translation gives CASSEPEQGYYEQYF.

This rearrangement joins TRBV11-2 to TRBJ2-1, with D possibly matching TRBD2 (6 bases). CDR3 length: 15 amino acids. Trimming took off 6 bases at V and 7 bases at J, with 19 bases between the two ends. Germline V CDR1 and CDR2: SGHAT, FQNNGV. The CDR3 DNA sequence: TGTGCCAGCAGACGAACGGGGGACTTCTATAATGAGCAGTTCTTC. This sequence encodes CASRRTGDFYNEQFF.

As concerns this clonotype: The CDR3 does not close with the conserved phenylalanine or tryptophan, likely indicating a read error. The chain has TRBV20-1 and TRBJ2-7, with TRBD2 identical over 8 bases. CDR1 is DFQATT and CDR2 is SNEGSKA in the germline V gene (reference sequence). This CDR3 is built from 14 residues. The DNA of the CDR3 is TGCAGTACTAGCAGTTACAGCGGGAGCTACGAGCAGTACTTG. Translated: CSTSSYSGSYEQYL.

The CDR3 DNA sequence: TGTGCCAGCAGGCGGACAGGGGACTCTGGGGACACCATATATTTT. Its protein is CASRRTGDSGDTIYF. The chain combines TRBV11-2 with TRBJ1-3; 9 bases are shared with TRBD1. The CDR3 contains 15 residues. CDR1 is SGHAT and CDR2 is FQNNGV in the germline V gene. The V gene end was trimmed by 6 bases and the J gene end by 8 bases; junction bases not matched to a gene: 11.

This clonotype appeared once. One end of the junction is discordant with germline, which a read error may explain. The J gene is TRBJ2-3, the V gene TRBV11-2; D possibly matches TRBD1 or TRBD2 (5 bases each). Germline CDR1 and CDR2: SGHAT and FQNNGV. This CDR3 contains 13 residues. The CDR3 bases are TGTACCAGCAGCTCTCAGGGAGCAGATACGCACTATTTT. It codes for CTSSSQGADTHYF.

About this clonotype: This could be a read error, since a much larger clone is one nucleotide away. The chain employs TRBV28 and TRBJ1-2, with 7 bases identical to TRBD1. The CDR3 has 13 residues. Germline V gives CDR1 MDHEN, CDR2 SYDVKM. The CDR3, as DNA: TGTACCAGCAGCAGGGACAGACGTTATGGCTACACCTTC. This codes for CTSSRDRRYGYTF.

This chain uses TRBV11-2 with TRBJ2-3; D is undetermined. The length of the CDR3 is 15 residues. Germline V gives CDR1 SGHAT, CDR2 FQNNGV. The CDR3 DNA is TGTGTCATCAGCTTAACGTTGTCCCCCACAGATACGCAGTATTTT. This gives the protein CVISLTLSPTDTQYF.

As concerns this clonotype: One end of the junction fails to match germline, which may point to a read error. V is TRBV11-2 and J is TRBJ2-3; weak D call: TRBD2 (6 bases). Per the germline V gene, CDR1 is SGHAT and CDR2 is FQNNGV. CDR3 length equals 15 residues. CDR3 nucleotides: TGTACCAGCAGCTTATGGGCGGGGCCGACAGATACGCAATATTTT. It is translated as CTSSLWAGPTDTQYF.

The V gene is TRBV7-8, the J gene TRBJ2-1; 10 bases are shared with TRBD2. CDR1 and CDR2 from the germline V gene are SGHVS and FQNEAQ. The CDR3 spans 16 residues. The J segment lost 8 bases and the V segment lost 4 bases, leaving 11 bases of the junction unmatched. The CDR3 region is CASSSELAGTFDEQFF. The CDR3 DNA follows: TGTGCCAGCAGCTCTGAACTAGCGGGAACGTTCGATGAGCAGTTCTTC.

CDR3 coding DNA: TGTGCCATCGGACTTGCGGTAGACTACAATGAGCAGTTCTTC. Its translation: CAIGLAVDYNEQFF. This chain connects TRBV10-3 to TRBJ2-1; possibly TRBD2 for D (5 bases). Trimming pared 8 bases from V and 3 bases from J, leaving 14 bases between. CDR3 length: 14 amino acids. In germline, CDR1 is ENHRY, CDR2 SYGVKD.

This clonotype occurred many times. V usage is TRBV6-5 and J usage is TRBJ2-7, with unresolved D. Germline V gene data show CDR1 as MNHEY and CDR2 as SVGAGI. The CDR3 consists of 15 residues. Trimming shortened V by 0 bases and J by 0 bases, and 9 bases separated the two germline ends. The CDR3 sequence is CASSYSPWGSYEQYF. The CDR3 DNA is TGTGCCAGCAGTTACTCTCCGTGGGGCTCCTACGAGCAGTACTTC.

Comment on this clonotype: The conserved phenylalanine or tryptophan is not found at the CDR3 terminus, so this likely reflects a read error. The chain recombines TRBV4-1 with TRBJ2-7, with D perhaps TRBD2 (6 bases). The germline gives CDR1 MGHRA, CDR2 YSYEKL. The CDR3 sequence is 12 residues long. Here the CDR3 DNA reads TGTGCCAGCAGCCACGAGGAGGGAGAGCAGTACTCC. Its protein product is CASSHEEGEQYS.

A word on this clonotype: The junction departs from the called germline gene at one end, perhaps through a read error. This chain links TRBV7-9 with TRBJ2-1; 10 positions agree with TRBD2. The CDR3 extends over 16 amino acids. The germline gives CDR1 SEHNR, CDR2 FQNEAQ (reference sequence). CDR3: CVSSSSGRGSYNEQFF. In nucleotides, the CDR3 is TGTGTCAGCAGCTCTAGCGGGAGAGGATCCTACAATGAGCAGTTCTTC.

As regards this clonotype: The junction does not match germline at one end; this may be a read error. The chain joins TRBV11-3 to TRBJ2-2, with D perhaps TRBD2 (5 bases). Germline V CDR1 and CDR2: SGHNT, YENEEA. This CDR3 is built from 13 residues. In nucleotides, the CDR3 is TGTGCCAGCAGCTTAACCGGCCACGGGGAGTTGTGTTTT. It translates to CASSLTGHGELCF.

The chain uses TRBV4-1 and TRBJ2-7, with a tentative D call TRBD2 (5 bases). Germline lookup yields CDR1 MGHRA and CDR2 YSYEKL. There are 16 residues in the CDR3. CDR3 DNA sequence: TGCAACAGCAGCCAAAACCCGTCGGCGGGTGTCTACGAGCAGTACTTC. Its translation is CNSSQNPSAGVYEQYF.

The chain has TRBV30 and TRBJ1-2; D is undetermined. CDR3 size: 14 residues. The V end lost 0 bases, the J end lost 5 bases, and 13 bases lay between the germline ends. The germline V gene has CDR1 GTSNPN and CDR2 SVGIG (reference sequence). This CDR3 reads CAWSVGTMLYGYTF. The CDR3 bases are TGTGCCTGGAGTGTAGGTACAATGCTATATGGCTACACCTTC.

As for this clonotype: The junction shows a germline mismatch at one end, possibly a read error. CDR3 protein: CASSARAPPQETQYF. As DNA, the CDR3 is TGTGCCAGCAGTGCGCGCGCCCCCCCCCAAGAGACCCAGTATTTC. The V call is TRBV25-1, the J call TRBJ2-5, with D unresolved. CDR1 is MGHDK, CDR2 SYGVNS, per germline. The CDR3 consists of 15 residues.

In the case of this clonotype: The conserved phenylalanine or tryptophan is not found at the CDR3 terminus, so this likely reflects a read error. The V call is TRBV30, the J call TRBJ2-5; 7 bases are shared with TRBD1. Germline loops: CDR1 GTSNPN, CDR2 SVGIG (reference sequence). The V gene end was trimmed by 0 bases and the J gene end by 5 bases; junction bases not matched to a gene: 6. The CDR3 extends over 14 amino acids. CDR3 loop: CAWSVRRGWETQYL. DNA of the CDR3: TGTGCCTGGAGTGTACGCAGGGGGTGGGAGACCCAGTACCTC.

For this clonotype: One end of the junction is discordant with germline, which a read error may explain. The chain employs TRBV28 and TRBJ2-2, with a tentative D call TRBD2 (5 bases). Germline V gene lookup returns CDR1 MDHEN and CDR2 SYDVKM. The CDR3 spans 12 residues. CDR3 sequence: CVSNEGTGKLFF. The CDR3 coding sequence is TGTGTCAGCAACGAGGGCACCGGGAAGCTGTTTTTT.

Many counts were recorded for this clonotype. The V gene is TRBV7-9, the J gene TRBJ2-7; D is unresolved. This CDR3 contains 14 residues. The germline CDR1 and CDR2 sequences are SEHNR and FQNEAQ (reference sequence). V was cut by 5 bases and J by 3 bases, with 14 bases left in between. The CDR3 loop is CASSPRTPNYEQYF. As DNA, the CDR3 is TGTGCCAGCAGCCCGCGTACCCCCAACTACGAGCAGTACTTC.

A word on this clonotype: It may be a read error: a sequence one base away is much more abundant. This rearrangement joins TRBV5-1 to TRBJ1-6; D gene unclear. Germline CDR1 is SGHRS and CDR2 is YFSETQ. This CDR3 region has 13 residues. Trimming removed 0 bases from V and 6 bases from J, with 4 bases in between. CDR3 residues: CASSLATNSPLHF. The DNA of the CDR3 is TGCGCCAGCAGCTTGGCCACTAATTCACCCCTCCACTTT.